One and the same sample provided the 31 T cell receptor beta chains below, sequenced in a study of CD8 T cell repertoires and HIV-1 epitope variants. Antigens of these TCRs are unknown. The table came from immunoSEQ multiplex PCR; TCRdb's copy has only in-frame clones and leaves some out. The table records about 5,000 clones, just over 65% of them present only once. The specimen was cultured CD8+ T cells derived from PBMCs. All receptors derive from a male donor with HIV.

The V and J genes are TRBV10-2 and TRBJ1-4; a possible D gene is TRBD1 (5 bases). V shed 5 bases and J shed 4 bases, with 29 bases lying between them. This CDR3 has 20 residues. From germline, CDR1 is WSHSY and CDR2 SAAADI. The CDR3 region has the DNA TGCGCCAGCAGTCTAAACCGGGAAGGACGGGGGACGTCTAATAATGAAAAACTGTTTTTT. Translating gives CASSLNREGRGTSNNEKLFF.

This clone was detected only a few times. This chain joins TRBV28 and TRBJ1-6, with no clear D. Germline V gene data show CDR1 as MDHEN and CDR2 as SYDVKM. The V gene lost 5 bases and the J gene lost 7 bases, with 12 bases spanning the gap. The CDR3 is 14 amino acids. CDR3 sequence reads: CASSPDPVNSPLHF. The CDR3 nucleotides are TGTGCCAGCAGTCCCGACCCTGTGAATTCACCCCTCCACTTT. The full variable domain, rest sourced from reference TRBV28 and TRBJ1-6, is DVKVTQSSRYLVKRTGEKVFLECVQDMDHENMFWYRQDPGLGLRLIYFSYDVKMKEKGDIPEGYSVSREKKERFSLILESASTNQTSMYLCASSPDPVNSPLHFGNGTRLTVT.

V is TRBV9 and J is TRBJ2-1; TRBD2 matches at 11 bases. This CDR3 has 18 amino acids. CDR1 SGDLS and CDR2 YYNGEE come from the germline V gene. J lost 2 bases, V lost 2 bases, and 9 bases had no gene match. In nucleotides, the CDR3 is TGTGCCAGCAGCGTCCCCTCTAGCGGGGGGACACCCTACAATGAGCAGTTCTTC. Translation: CASSVPSSGGTPYNEQFF.

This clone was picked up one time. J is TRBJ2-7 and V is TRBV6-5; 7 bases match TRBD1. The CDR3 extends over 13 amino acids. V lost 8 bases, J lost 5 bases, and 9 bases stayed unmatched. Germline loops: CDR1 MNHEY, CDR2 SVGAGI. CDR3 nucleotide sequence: TGTGCCAGCGGAAAAGACAGGGACCACGAGCAGTACTTC. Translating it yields CASGKDRDHEQYF.

The chain's CDR3 is CASSVTRDRIEKLFF. The CDR3 region has the DNA TGTGCCAGTAGTGTTACCCGGGACAGAATTGAAAAACTGTTTTTT. The chain links TRBV19 to TRBJ1-4; 7 bases line up with TRBD1. Germline loops: CDR1 LNHDA, CDR2 SQIVND (reference sequence). The CDR3 contains 15 residues. V dropped 5 bases and J dropped 7; count of bases not matched to a gene: 10.

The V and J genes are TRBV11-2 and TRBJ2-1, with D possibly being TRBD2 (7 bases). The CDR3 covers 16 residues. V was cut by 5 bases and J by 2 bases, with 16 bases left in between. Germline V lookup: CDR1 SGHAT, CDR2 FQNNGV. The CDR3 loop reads CASSPRGGGPYNEQFF. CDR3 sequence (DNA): TGTGCCAGCAGCCCCAGGGGAGGGGGTCCCTACAATGAGCAGTTCTTC.

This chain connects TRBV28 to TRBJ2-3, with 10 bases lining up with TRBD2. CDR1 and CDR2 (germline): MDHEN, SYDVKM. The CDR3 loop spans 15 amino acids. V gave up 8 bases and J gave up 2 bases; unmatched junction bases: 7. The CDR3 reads CASERGLADTDTQYF. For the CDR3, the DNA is TGTGCCAGCGAAAGAGGACTAGCGGACACAGATACGCAGTATTTT.

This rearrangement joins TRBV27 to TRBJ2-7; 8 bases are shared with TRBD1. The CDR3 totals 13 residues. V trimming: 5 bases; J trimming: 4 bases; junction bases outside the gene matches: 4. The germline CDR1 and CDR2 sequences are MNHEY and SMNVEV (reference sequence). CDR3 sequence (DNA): TGTGCCAGCAGTCCTTACAGGGGGTACGAGCAGTACTTC. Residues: CASSPYRGYEQYF.

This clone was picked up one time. CDR3 in amino acids: CASSDVTSGRPYNEQFF. In nucleotides, the CDR3 is TGTGCCAGCAGTGACGTTACTAGCGGGCGGCCTTACAATGAGCAGTTCTTC. The V call is TRBV6-4, the J call TRBJ2-1; 9 bases align to TRBD2. Germline V CDR1 and CDR2: MRHNA, SNTAGT. The CDR3 covers 17 residues. Unmatched junction bases numbered 9, after V lost 2 bases and J lost 4 bases.

CDR3 nucleotides: TGTGCCAGCAGTGAACCTAACGGGCATGAGACCCAGTACTTC. The encoded protein is CASSEPNGHETQYF. The chain uses TRBV25-1 and TRBJ2-5, with D unresolved. CDR1 and CDR2 from the germline V gene are MGHDK and SYGVNS. This CDR3 is built from 14 residues. V lost 2 bases and J lost 5, with 12 bases in between.

For the CDR3, the DNA is TGTGCCTGGGTGGGGGGAGCAAACTATGGCTACACCTTC. As protein: CAWVGGANYGYTF. The genes are TRBV30 and TRBJ1-2; D perhaps matches TRBD1 (5 bases). Trimming stripped 5 bases from V and 2 bases from J, with 12 bases between. Germline CDR1 and CDR2: GTSNPN and SVGIG (reference sequence). CDR3 length: 13 residues.

The DNA for the CDR3 is TGTGCCAGCAGTTTAACAGAAGCCTACGAGCAGTACTTC. It yields the protein CASSLTEAYEQYF. J is TRBJ2-7 and V is TRBV27; D remains ambiguous. The V end was cut by 2 bases, the J end by 2 bases, with 7 bases between. This CDR3 has 13 residues. Looked up from germline, CDR1 is MNHEY and CDR2 is SMNVEV (reference sequence).

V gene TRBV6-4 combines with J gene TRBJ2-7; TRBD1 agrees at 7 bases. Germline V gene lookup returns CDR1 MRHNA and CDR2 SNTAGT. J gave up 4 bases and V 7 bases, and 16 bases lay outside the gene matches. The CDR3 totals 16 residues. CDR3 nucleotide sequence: TGTGCCAGCATCCGGACGTGGGGACAGCAATTTTACGAGCAGTACTTC. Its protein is CASIRTWGQQFYEQYF.

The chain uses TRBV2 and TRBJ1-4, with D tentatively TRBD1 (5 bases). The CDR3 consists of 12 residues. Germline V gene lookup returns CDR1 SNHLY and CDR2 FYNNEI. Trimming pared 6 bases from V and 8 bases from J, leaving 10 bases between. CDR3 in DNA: TGTGCCAGCAGCCAAGGGGTCGAAAAACTGTTTTTT. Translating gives CASSQGVEKLFF. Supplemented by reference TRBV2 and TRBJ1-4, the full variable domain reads EPEVTQTPSHQVTQMGQEVILRCVPISNHLYFYWYRQILGQKVEFLVSFYNNEISEKSEIFDDQFSVERPDGSNFTLKIRSTKLEDSAMYFCASSQGVEKLFFGSGTQLSVL.

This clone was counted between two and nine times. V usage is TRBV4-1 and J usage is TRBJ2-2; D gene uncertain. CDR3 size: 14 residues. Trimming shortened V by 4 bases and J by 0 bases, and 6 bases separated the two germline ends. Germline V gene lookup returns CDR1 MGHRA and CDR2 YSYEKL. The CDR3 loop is CASSLDTNTGELFF. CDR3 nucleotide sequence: TGCGCCAGCAGCCTCGACACGAACACCGGGGAGCTGTTTTTT.

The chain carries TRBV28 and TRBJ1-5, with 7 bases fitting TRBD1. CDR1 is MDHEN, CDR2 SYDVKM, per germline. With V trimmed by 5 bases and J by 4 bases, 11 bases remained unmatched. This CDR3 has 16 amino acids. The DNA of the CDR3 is TGTGCCAGCAGTAAGAACCGGGACAGAATTAATCAGCCCCAGCATTTT. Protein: CASSKNRDRINQPQHF.

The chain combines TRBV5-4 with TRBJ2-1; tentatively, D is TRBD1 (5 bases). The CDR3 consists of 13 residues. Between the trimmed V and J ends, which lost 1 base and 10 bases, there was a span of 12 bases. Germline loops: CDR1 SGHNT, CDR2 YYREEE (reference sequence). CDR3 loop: CASSLSQGSEQFF. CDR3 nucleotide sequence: TGTGCCAGCAGCTTGTCGCAGGGCAGCGAGCAGTTCTTC.

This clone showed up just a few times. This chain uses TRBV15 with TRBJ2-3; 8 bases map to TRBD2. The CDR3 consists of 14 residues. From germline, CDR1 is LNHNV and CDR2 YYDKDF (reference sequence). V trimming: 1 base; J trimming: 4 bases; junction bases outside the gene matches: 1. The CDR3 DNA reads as TGTGCCACCAGCAGAGCGGGAGGGGCAGATACGCAGTATTTT. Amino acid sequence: CATSRAGGADTQYF.

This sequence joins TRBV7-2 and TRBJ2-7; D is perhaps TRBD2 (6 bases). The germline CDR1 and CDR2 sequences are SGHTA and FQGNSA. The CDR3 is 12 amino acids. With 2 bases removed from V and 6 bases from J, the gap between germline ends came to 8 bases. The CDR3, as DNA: TGTGCCAGCAGCTTACGAGCGGGCGAGCAGTACTTC. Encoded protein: CASSLRAGEQYF.

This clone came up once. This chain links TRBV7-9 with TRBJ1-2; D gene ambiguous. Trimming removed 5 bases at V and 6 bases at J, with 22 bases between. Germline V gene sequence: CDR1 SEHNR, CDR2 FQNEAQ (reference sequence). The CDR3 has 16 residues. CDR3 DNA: TGTGCCAGCAGCCACGCCGGAGTGGTTGGGCAAGATGGCTACACCTTC. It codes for CASSHAGVVGQDGYTF.

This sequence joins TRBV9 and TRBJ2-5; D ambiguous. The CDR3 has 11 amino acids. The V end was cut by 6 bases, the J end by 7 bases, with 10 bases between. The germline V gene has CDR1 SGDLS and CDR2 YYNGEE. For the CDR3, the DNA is TGTGCCAGCACCAGCCCGAGGACCCAGTACTTC. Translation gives CASTSPRTQYF.

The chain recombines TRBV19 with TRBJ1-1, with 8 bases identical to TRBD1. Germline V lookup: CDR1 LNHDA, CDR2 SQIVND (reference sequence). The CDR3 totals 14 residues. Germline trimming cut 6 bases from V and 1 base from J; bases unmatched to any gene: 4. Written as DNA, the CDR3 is TGTGCCAGTAGGACAGGGGTGCGGAACACTGAAGCTTTCTTT. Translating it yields CASRTGVRNTEAFF.

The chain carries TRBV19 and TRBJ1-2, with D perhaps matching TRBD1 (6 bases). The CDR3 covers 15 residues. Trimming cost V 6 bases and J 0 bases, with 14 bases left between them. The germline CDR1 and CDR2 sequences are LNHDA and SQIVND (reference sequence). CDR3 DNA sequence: TGTGCCAGTAGAGGGCACAGGGAAGCTAACTATGGCTACACCTTC. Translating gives CASRGHREANYGYTF.

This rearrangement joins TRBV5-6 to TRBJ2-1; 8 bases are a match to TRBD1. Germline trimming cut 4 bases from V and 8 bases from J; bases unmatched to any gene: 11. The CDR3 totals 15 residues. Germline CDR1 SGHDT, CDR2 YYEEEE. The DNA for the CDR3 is TGTGCCAGCAGCAAGCAGGGGGCAGCCCCGTATGAGCAGTTCTTC. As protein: CASSKQGAAPYEQFF.

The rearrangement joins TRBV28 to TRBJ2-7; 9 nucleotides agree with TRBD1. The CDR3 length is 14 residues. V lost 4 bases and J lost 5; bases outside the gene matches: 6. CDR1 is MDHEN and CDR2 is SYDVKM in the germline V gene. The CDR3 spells CASSSRGTGNEQYF. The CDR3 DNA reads TGTGCCAGCAGTTCCCGGGGGACAGGGAACGAGCAGTACTTC.

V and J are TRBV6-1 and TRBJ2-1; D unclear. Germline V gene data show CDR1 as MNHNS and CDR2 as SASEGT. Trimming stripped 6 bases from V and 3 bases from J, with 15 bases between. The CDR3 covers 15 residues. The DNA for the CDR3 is TGTGCCAGCAGCGAATCCCCCCCAGTCTACAATGAGCAGTTCTTC. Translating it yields CASSESPPVYNEQFF.

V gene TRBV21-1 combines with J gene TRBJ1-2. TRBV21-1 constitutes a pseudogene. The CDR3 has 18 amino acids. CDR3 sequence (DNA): TGTGCCAGCAGCAAAAAAAACCACCCTCAGAGAGCTAACTATGGCTACACCTTC. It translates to CASSKKNHPQRANYGYTF.

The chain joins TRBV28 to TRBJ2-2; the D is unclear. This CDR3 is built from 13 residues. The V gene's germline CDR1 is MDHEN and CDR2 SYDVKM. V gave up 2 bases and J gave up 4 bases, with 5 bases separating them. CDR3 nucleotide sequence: TGTGCCAGCAGTTTAACCCGCACCGGGGAGCTGTTTTTT. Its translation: CASSLTRTGELFF.

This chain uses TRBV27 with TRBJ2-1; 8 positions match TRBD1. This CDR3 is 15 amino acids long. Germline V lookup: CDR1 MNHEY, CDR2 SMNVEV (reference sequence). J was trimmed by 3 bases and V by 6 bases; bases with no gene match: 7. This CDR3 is CASSLEGTGYNEQFF. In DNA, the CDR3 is TGTGCCAGCAGCTTAGAAGGGACAGGCTACAATGAGCAGTTCTTC.

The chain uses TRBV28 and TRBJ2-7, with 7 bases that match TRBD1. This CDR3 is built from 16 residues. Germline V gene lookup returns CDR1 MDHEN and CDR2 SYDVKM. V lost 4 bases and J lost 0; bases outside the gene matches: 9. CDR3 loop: CASSSPMRDSSYEQYF. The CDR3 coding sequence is TGTGCCAGCAGTTCTCCGATGAGGGACAGCTCCTACGAGCAGTACTTC. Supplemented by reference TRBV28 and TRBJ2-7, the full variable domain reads DVKVTQSSRYLVKRTGEKVFLECVQDMDHENMFWYRQDPGLGLRLIYFSYDVKMKEKGDIPEGYSVSREKKERFSLILESASTNQTSMYLCASSSPMRDSSYEQYFGPGTRLTVT.

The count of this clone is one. The CDR3 region is CASSPLAGPEEKLFF. DNA of the CDR3: TGTGCCAGCTCACCACTCGCCGGACCCGAAGAAAAACTGTTTTTT. The rearrangement joins TRBV18 to TRBJ1-4; the D is unclear. The CDR3 length is 15 residues. V lost 1 base and J lost 8, with 14 bases in between. Per the germline V gene, CDR1 is KGHSH and CDR2 is LQKENI.